A single sample is the source of the 25 T cell receptor beta chains below, sequenced in a study of blood T cell repertoires in COVID-19. Sequencing was performed with immunoSEQ multiplex PCR; in TCRdb, only in-frame clones are kept and a portion is missing. The table has 150,000 to 200,000 clones, roughly 93% seen once. Sequencing used peripheral blood. The receptor source for this set is a woman aged 45-65 years with acute or convalescent COVID-19.

The rearrangement uses TRBV4-1 and TRBJ1-5; D remains ambiguous. V lost 5 bases, J lost 1 base, and 9 bases lay in between. Germline V lookup: CDR1 MGHRA, CDR2 YSYEKL. The CDR3 runs to 14 residues. CDR3 sequence reads: CASSYSRSNQPQHF. The CDR3 DNA is TGCGCCAGCAGCTACTCAAGAAGCAATCAGCCCCAGCATTTT.

The V gene is TRBV12-3 or TRBV12-4, the J gene TRBJ2-1; D uncertain. Trimming removed 5 bases from V and 7 bases from J, with 6 bases in between. The CDR3 runs 11 residues. CDR3 in DNA: TGTGCCAGCAGTCAGGTGAATGAGCAGTTCTTC. This sequence encodes CASSQVNEQFF.

The J gene is TRBJ2-5, the V gene TRBV18; the match to TRBD1 covers 7 bases. Per the germline V gene, CDR1 is KGHSH and CDR2 is LQKENI. Trimming took 3 bases from V and 2 from J; bases not matched to a gene: 12. The CDR3 is 17 residues long. CDR3 DNA sequence: TGTGCCAGCTCACCTCGAAAGACAGGGCCTTTACAAGAGACCCAGTACTTC. Protein product: CASSPRKTGPLQETQYF.

This rearrangement joins TRBV6-5 to TRBJ2-1, with D unclear. The CDR3 runs 14 residues. Trimming removed 5 bases at V and 4 bases at J, with 12 bases between. CDR1 MNHEY and CDR2 SVGAGI come from the germline V gene. The CDR3 bases are TGTGCCAGCAGTCCCCTAGGATCGTACAATGAGCAGTTCTTC. Translated, it gives CASSPLGSYNEQFF.

This chain connects TRBV9 to TRBJ1-5; 7 nucleotides agree with TRBD1. CDR1 is SGDLS and CDR2 is YYNGEE in the germline V gene. J gave up 2 bases and V 3 bases, and 2 bases lay outside the gene matches. This CDR3 region has 14 residues. CDR3 in DNA: TGTGCCAGCAGCGAGGGGGCAGGCAATCAGCCCCAGCATTTT. It codes for CASSEGAGNQPQHF.

This chain uses TRBV10-3 with TRBJ1-5; a possible D gene is TRBD1 (6 bases). The germline CDR1 and CDR2 sequences are ENHRY and SYGVKD. The CDR3 has 15 residues. Between the trimmed V and J ends, which lost 2 bases and 2 bases, there was a span of 10 bases. The CDR3 region is CAISEAGVGNQPQHF. CDR3 sequence (DNA): TGTGCCATCAGTGAGGCAGGGGTTGGCAATCAGCCCCAGCATTTT.

The chain carries TRBV5-4 and TRBJ2-7; TRBD2 agrees at 8 bases. Germline assignment: CDR1 SGHNT and CDR2 YYREEE (reference sequence). The CDR3 consists of 14 residues. The trim removed 4 bases at V and 0 bases at J, leaving 3 bases unmatched. CDR3 residues: CASSPSGGSYEQYF. CDR3 nucleotides: TGTGCCAGCAGCCCGAGCGGGGGCTCCTACGAGCAGTACTTC.

The V gene is TRBV27, the J gene TRBJ2-6, with D possibly matching TRBD2 (6 bases). The V end lost 2 bases, the J end lost 2 bases, and 10 bases lay between the germline ends. The germline gives CDR1 MNHEY, CDR2 SMNVEV (reference sequence). The CDR3 has 16 amino acids. The CDR3 loop is CASSLRREAGANVLTF. DNA of the CDR3: TGTGCCAGCAGTTTAAGAAGGGAGGCTGGGGCCAACGTCCTGACTTTC.

This sequence joins TRBV3-1 (or the pseudogene TRBV3-2) and TRBJ1-6; 7 nucleotides line up with TRBD1. J lost 8 bases, V lost 4 bases, and 5 bases had no gene match. The CDR3 consists of 14 residues. CDR1 and CDR2 (germline): LGHDT, YNNKEL (reference sequence). The CDR3 here is CASSLQGTDSPLHF. DNA for the CDR3: TGTGCCAGCAGCCTACAGGGGACAGATTCACCCCTCCACTTT.

This clone was picked up one time. The V and J genes are TRBV28 and TRBJ1-4, with 8 positions matching TRBD1. CDR3 length: 15 residues. V trimming: 6 bases; J trimming: 2 bases; junction bases outside the gene matches: 5. Germline CDR1 reads MDHEN; CDR2 reads SYDVKM. The CDR3 DNA is TGTGCCAGCAGCCCAGGGGGCTCTACTAATGAAAAACTGTTTTTT. Protein sequence: CASSPGGSTNEKLFF.

The chain has TRBV6-2 or TRBV6-3 and TRBJ1-2, with unresolved D. In germline, CDR1 is MNHEY, CDR2 SVGEGT. Trimming shortened V by 2 bases and J by 4 bases, and 20 bases separated the two germline ends. The CDR3 contains 17 residues. CDR3 sequence: CASSYPALGRLPYGYTF. The CDR3 DNA follows: TGTGCCAGCAGTTACCCAGCCCTGGGCAGGTTGCCCTATGGCTACACCTTC.

The CDR3 protein is CASTYDTGTGSHTF. Here the CDR3 DNA reads TGTGCCAGCACCTACGATACCGGGACAGGGTCCCACACCTTC. The V and J genes are TRBV5-8 and TRBJ1-2; 9 nucleotides align to TRBD1. This CDR3 is built from 14 residues. CDR1 is SGHTS and CDR2 is YDEGEE in the germline V gene. J was trimmed by 12 bases and V by 6 bases; bases with no gene match: 15.

The rearrangement joins TRBV13 to TRBJ2-7; D unresolved. Trimming removed 0 bases at V and 2 bases at J, with 5 bases between. The germline gives CDR1 PRHDT, CDR2 FYEKMQ (reference sequence). The CDR3 length is 13 residues. The CDR3 nucleotides are TGTGCCAGCAGCTTAGGCCTAGCCTACGAGCAGTACTTC. Encoded protein: CASSLGLAYEQYF.

The chain employs TRBV30 and TRBJ1-3; 10 nucleotides agree with TRBD1. With V trimmed by 5 bases and J by 0 bases, 13 bases remained unmatched. The CDR3 contains 18 residues. Germline V gives CDR1 GTSNPN, CDR2 SVGIG (reference sequence). The CDR3: CAWFSGTGDLGSGNTIYF. DNA for the CDR3: TGTGCCTGGTTTTCCGGGACAGGGGACTTGGGCTCTGGAAACACCATATATTTT.

V and J are TRBV28 and TRBJ1-1; 8 bases are shared with TRBD1. V was pared by 1 base and J by 3 bases, with 1 base of the junction left unmatched. Germline V gene lookup returns CDR1 MDHEN and CDR2 SYDVKM. The CDR3 extends over 14 amino acids. The DNA of the CDR3 is TGTGCCAGCAGTTTATACAGGGGGGACACTGAAGCTTTCTTT. Amino acid sequence: CASSLYRGDTEAFF.

CDR3 in DNA: TGTGCCTGGAGTGCAGTGGGCGGGGCTGAAGCTTTCTTT. It specifies CAWSAVGGAEAFF. V and J are TRBV30 and TRBJ1-1; D not resolved. Trimming cost V 1 base and J 6 bases, with 12 bases left between them. CDR1 and CDR2 from the germline V gene are GTSNPN and SVGIG (reference sequence). This CDR3 is built from 13 residues.

The chain combines TRBV19 with TRBJ1-5, with a weak D call TRBD1 (6 bases). Germline CDR1 and CDR2: LNHDA and SQIVND (reference sequence). The CDR3 runs 15 residues. Trimming pared 3 bases from V and 4 bases from J, leaving 13 bases between. The CDR3: CASSIRGQPNQPQHF. The DNA of the CDR3 is TGTGCCAGTAGTATCAGAGGACAGCCTAATCAGCCCCAGCATTTT.

V usage is TRBV30 and J usage is TRBJ1-5; 7 nucleotides match TRBD1. CDR1 GTSNPN and CDR2 SVGIG come from the germline V gene (reference sequence). The CDR3 has 13 amino acids. J lost 5 bases, V lost 2 bases, and 3 bases had no gene match. CDR3: CAWSKGTDQPQHF. Written as DNA, the CDR3 is TGTGCCTGGAGTAAGGGGACAGATCAGCCCCAGCATTTT. The variable domain in full, completed from reference TRBV30 and TRBJ1-5, reads SQTIHQWPATLVQPVGSPLSLECTVEGTSNPNLYWYRQAAGRGLQLLFYSVGIGQISSEVPQNLSASRPQDRQFILSSKKLLLSDSGFYLCAWSKGTDQPQHFGDGTRLSIL.

The chain carries TRBV6-1 and TRBJ1-1; the D gene is possibly TRBD1 (6 bases). The CDR3 loop spans 17 amino acids. The germline V gene has CDR1 MNHNS and CDR2 SASEGT. The V end was cut by 2 bases, the J end by 9 bases, with 25 bases between. CDR3 nucleotide sequence: TGTGCCAGCAGTGAATTTCACTGGACAGCTATTCAATTTAAAGCTTTCTTT. It translates to CASSEFHWTAIQFKAFF.

The chain recombines TRBV4-1 with TRBJ2-7; a weak D match, TRBD2 (7 bases). Germline CDR1 and CDR2: MGHRA and YSYEKL. CDR3 length equals 15 residues. V was cut by 0 bases and J by 2 bases, with 11 bases left in between. The CDR3: CASSQDRGGAYEQYF. Written as DNA, the CDR3 is TGCGCCAGCAGCCAAGATAGGGGGGGAGCCTACGAGCAGTACTTC.

The chain links TRBV7-2 to TRBJ1-3; tentative D call: TRBD1 (5 bases). Germline values: CDR1 SGHTA, CDR2 FQGNSA. The length of the CDR3 is 15 residues. Trimming took 3 bases from V and 3 from J, leaving 12 bases between them. CDR3 loop: CASSLGQLGGNTIYF. The CDR3 DNA follows: TGTGCCAGCAGCTTGGGGCAGTTGGGTGGAAACACCATATATTTT.

This chain joins TRBV11-2 and TRBJ1-1; no clear D. The V end was cut by 6 bases, the J end by 7 bases, with 12 bases between. CDR1 is SGHAT and CDR2 is FQNNGV in the germline V gene. The CDR3 runs to 12 residues. The CDR3, as DNA: TGTGCCAGCAGTCAGCGGATGGGTGAAGCTTTCTTT. Protein sequence: CASSQRMGEAFF.

The J gene is TRBJ1-3, the V gene TRBV12-5, with D perhaps matching TRBD1 (5 bases). Germline CDR1 reads LGHNT; CDR2 reads FRNRAP. Trimming shortened V by 5 bases and J by 1 base, and 15 bases separated the two germline ends. The CDR3 length is 16 residues. CDR3 nucleotides: TGTGCTAGTGGTCCTCCGGGACTTTTATCTGGAAACACCATATATTTT. Protein: CASGPPGLLSGNTIYF.

V and J are TRBV14 and TRBJ1-2; TRBD1 matches 8 bases. CDR1 and CDR2 (germline): SGHDN, FVKESK. Unmatched junction bases numbered 9, after V lost 1 base and J lost 8 bases. The CDR3 has 15 amino acids. In nucleotides, the CDR3 is TGTGCCAGCAGCCAAGGGCAGGGGGCGCAGGACGGCTACACCTTC. Translation: CASSQGQGAQDGYTF. The variable domain in full, completed from reference TRBV14 and TRBJ1-2, reads EAGVTQFPSHSVIEKGQTVTLRCDPISGHDNLYWYRRVMGKEIKFLLHFVKESKQDESGMPNNRFLAERTGGTYSTLKVQPAELEDSGVYFCASSQGQGAQDGYTFGSGTRLTVV.

Points on this clone: Other nucleotide sequences from this sample produce the same CDR3. This chain uses TRBV28 with TRBJ1-5; 7 bases are a match to TRBD1. CDR1 is MDHEN, CDR2 SYDVKM, per germline. This CDR3 has 15 residues. V lost 5 bases to trimming and J lost 2 bases; unmatched junction nucleotides: 6. In nucleotides, the CDR3 is TGTGCCAGCAGTCTGAGGGGGCTAGGCAATCAGCCCCAGCATTTT. This encodes CASSLRGLGNQPQHF.